A single sample is the source of the 27 T cell receptor beta chains below, sequenced in a study of cytomegalovirus exposure and HLA in healthy donors. PCR was performed using 60 Vbeta and 13 Jbeta primers. The assay was immunoSEQ multiplex PCR, and TCRdb's table has in-frame clones only and misses some. The sample has 150,000 to 200,000 clones; around 87% are singletons. Sequenced: PBMCs. These receptors all come from a woman in her late teens or twenties in good health and CMV-seronegative.

The J gene is TRBJ2-3, the V gene TRBV5-4; perhaps TRBD2 as D (7 bases). Trimming took 3 bases from V and 6 from J, leaving 14 bases between them. The germline V gene has CDR1 SGHNT and CDR2 YYREEE (reference sequence). The CDR3 covers 14 residues. CDR3 protein: CASSSGGSPDTQYF. The CDR3 DNA follows: TGTGCCAGCAGCTCGGGGGGCTCGCCGGATACGCAGTATTTT.

The V gene is TRBV7-9, the J gene TRBJ1-4; D is uncertain. This CDR3 region has 16 residues. Germline CDR1 is SEHNR and CDR2 is FQNEAQ (reference sequence). V was cut by 4 bases and J by 0 bases, with 12 bases left in between. CDR3 region: CASSSLAEATNEKLFF. Here the CDR3 DNA reads TGTGCCAGCAGCTCCCTTGCGGAAGCAACTAATGAAAAACTGTTTTTT.

This clone has only one observation. V usage is TRBV19 and J usage is TRBJ2-3; the match to TRBD1 covers 11 bases. The CDR3 sequence is 15 residues long. With V trimmed by 6 bases and J by 6 bases, 8 bases remained unmatched. Germline-derived CDR1 and CDR2 are LNHDA and SQIVND (reference sequence). The CDR3 region is CASRSGQGAGDTQYF. In nucleotides, the CDR3 is TGTGCCAGTAGGAGCGGACAGGGGGCGGGTGATACGCAGTATTTT.

V and J are TRBV30 and TRBJ1-1; tentatively, D is TRBD1 (6 bases). V lost 0 bases and J 0 bases, leaving 17 bases between the germline ends. The CDR3 runs 17 residues. Germline V CDR1 and CDR2: GTSNPN, SVGIG (reference sequence). CDR3 DNA: TGTGCCTGGAGTGTGGACCGGGACAAATTCATGAACACTGAAGCTTTCTTT. The encoded protein is CAWSVDRDKFMNTEAFF. The variable domain in full, with the rest retrieved from reference TRBV30 and TRBJ1-1, is SQTIHQWPATLVQPVGSPLSLECTVEGTSNPNLYWYRQAAGRGLQLLFYSVGIGQISSEVPQNLSASRPQDRQFILSSKKLLLSDSGFYLCAWSVDRDKFMNTEAFFGQGTRLTVV.

This clone was found once. The V call is TRBV7-9, the J call TRBJ2-7, with 11 bases that match TRBD1. Germline trimming cut 3 bases from V and 5 bases from J; bases unmatched to any gene: 6. CDR3 length: 15 amino acids. Germline-derived CDR1 and CDR2 are SEHNR and FQNEAQ (reference sequence). The CDR3 loop reads CASSLQDRGHNEQYF. The CDR3 nucleotides are TGTGCCAGCAGCTTGCAGGACAGGGGGCACAACGAGCAGTACTTC.

The table lists this clone with a count of one. V is TRBV7-9 and J is TRBJ2-1, with TRBD2 matching 7 bases. Looked up from germline, CDR1 is SEHNR and CDR2 is FQNEAQ (reference sequence). With 2 bases clipped from V and 3 bases from J, the junction kept 7 bases outside the gene matches. The CDR3 runs 16 residues. The CDR3 coding sequence is TGTGCCAGCAGCTTAAGGGCGGGAGCAGACTACAATGAGCAGTTCTTC. Translation: CASSLRAGADYNEQFF.

The genes are TRBV9 and TRBJ2-2; D call uncertain. The CDR3 extends over 12 amino acids. Germline V gives CDR1 SGDLS, CDR2 YYNGEE. V lost 2 bases, J lost 6 bases, and 5 bases lay in between. DNA of the CDR3: TGTGCCAGCAGCGTTTTCGCCGGGGAGCTGTTTTTT. Translating gives CASSVFAGELFF. Together with reference TRBV9 and TRBJ2-2, the CDR3 gives the full variable domain: DSGVTQTPKHLITATGQRVTLRCSPRSGDLSVYWYQQSLDQGLQFLIQYYNGEERAKGNILERFSAQQFPDLHSELNLSSLELGDSALYFCASSVFAGELFFGEGSRLTVL.

The chain is built from TRBV6-6 and TRBJ2-2; 7 nucleotides line up with TRBD1. After removal of 2 bases from V and 2 bases from J, the junction contained 5 bases not matched to a gene. CDR1 and CDR2 (germline): MNHNY, SVGAGI (reference sequence). CDR3 length equals 16 residues. The CDR3 region is CASSYPHRGNTGELFF. DNA of the CDR3: TGTGCCAGCAGTTACCCCCACAGGGGAAACACCGGGGAGCTGTTTTTT.

The rearrangement joins TRBV30 to TRBJ2-7; the match to TRBD2 covers 9 bases. The CDR3 sequence is 13 residues long. Trimming took 4 bases from V and 7 from J; bases not matched to a gene: 8. Germline assignment: CDR1 GTSNPN and CDR2 SVGIG (reference sequence). The CDR3 sequence is CAWMASGVWEQYF. The CDR3 DNA reads TGTGCCTGGATGGCTAGCGGGGTGTGGGAGCAGTACTTC.

V usage is TRBV6-1 and J usage is TRBJ2-3; 8 bases agree with TRBD1. The CDR3 has 15 residues. V was pared by 4 bases and J by 5 bases, with 8 bases of the junction left unmatched. Germline V gene sequence: CDR1 MNHNS, CDR2 SASEGT. CDR3 in amino acids: CASSVDRAVVDTQYF. The DNA of the CDR3 is TGTGCCAGCAGTGTGGACAGGGCTGTCGTAGATACGCAGTATTTT.

The rearrangement joins TRBV28 to TRBJ2-3, with a weak D call TRBD2 (7 bases). The CDR3 contains 13 residues. V was cut by 8 bases and J by 2 bases, with 11 bases left in between. Germline V lookup: CDR1 MDHEN, CDR2 SYDVKM. The CDR3 DNA sequence: TGTGCCAGCGAGGGGGGGCCCACAGATACGCAGTATTTT. Translation: CASEGGPTDTQYF.

This rearrangement joins TRBV30 to TRBJ1-3; 9 nucleotides align to TRBD1. CDR3 length: 15 residues. V dropped 5 bases and J dropped 0; count of bases not matched to a gene: 5. Germline values: CDR1 GTSNPN, CDR2 SVGIG (reference sequence). The CDR3 DNA is TGTGCCTGGGAGGGGACAGGGAGCTCTGGAAACACCATATATTTT. It encodes CAWEGTGSSGNTIYF.

The chain has TRBV12-5 and TRBJ1-5, with 9 bases that match TRBD1. The CDR3 is 16 amino acids. Per germline, CDR1 LGHNT and CDR2 FRNRAP. The V segment lost 4 bases and the J segment 3 bases; nucleotides outside the gene matches: 7. As DNA, the CDR3 is TGTGCTAGTGGTTCTGGACAGGGGTCGTTCAATCAGCCCCAGCATTTT. This codes for CASGSGQGSFNQPQHF.

V and J are TRBV13 and TRBJ2-7; D remains ambiguous. From germline, CDR1 is PRHDT and CDR2 FYEKMQ (reference sequence). The germline V and J ends were trimmed by 0 bases and 2 bases, with 5 bases remaining between them. The CDR3 is made up of 13 amino acids. In DNA, the CDR3 is TGTGCCAGCAGCTTAGGACTCACCTACGAGCAGTACTTC. It specifies CASSLGLTYEQYF.

V gene TRBV6-4 combines with J gene TRBJ1-6; 10 bases are shared with TRBD1. V lost 2 bases and J lost 13; bases outside the gene matches: 5. This CDR3 is 14 amino acids long. Germline values: CDR1 MRHNA, CDR2 SNTAGT. The CDR3 here is CASSDDGTGVPLHF. CDR3 in DNA: TGTGCCAGCAGTGACGACGGGACAGGGGTTCCCCTCCACTTT.

This chain's CDR3 is CASSLGHNEKLFF. The DNA for the CDR3 is TGCGCCAGCAGCTTGGGACACAATGAAAAACTGTTTTTT. The chain recombines TRBV5-1 with TRBJ1-4, with no clear D. Germline assignment: CDR1 SGHRS and CDR2 YFSETQ. This CDR3 has 13 amino acids. V was clipped by 0 bases and J by 5 bases, with 5 bases between them. The whole variable domain, filled in from reference TRBV5-1 and TRBJ1-4, reads KAGVTQTPRYLIKTRGQQVTLSCSPISGHRSVSWYQQTPGQGLQFLFEYFSETQRNKGNFPGRFSGRQFSNSRSEMNVSTLELGDSALYLCASSLGHNEKLFFGSGTQLSVL.

This chain uses TRBV5-6 with TRBJ1-2; 8 bases are shared with TRBD1. The CDR3 is made up of 15 amino acids. The V gene end was trimmed by 0 bases and the J gene end by 4 bases; junction bases not matched to a gene: 5. Per germline, CDR1 SGHDT and CDR2 YYEEEE. CDR3 protein: CASSLDRGRPYGYTF. In DNA, the CDR3 is TGTGCCAGCAGCTTGGACAGGGGGAGACCCTATGGCTACACCTTC.

This sequence joins TRBV7-9 and TRBJ2-2; 8 nucleotides agree with TRBD2. J gave up 0 bases and V 7 bases, and 10 bases lay outside the gene matches. This CDR3 has 17 amino acids. Looked up from germline, CDR1 is SEHNR and CDR2 is FQNEAQ (reference sequence). CDR3 nucleotide sequence: TGTGCCAGCAAGCGGGAGCAGTACTCCGCGAACACCGGGGAGCTGTTTTTT. Amino acid sequence: CASKREQYSANTGELFF.

CDR3 DNA sequence: TGCAGCGTTGGACTAGCGTTTACAGATACGCAGTATTTT. As protein: CSVGLAFTDTQYF. The rearrangement uses TRBV29-1 and TRBJ2-3; 8 bases match TRBD2. V trimming: 4 bases; J trimming: 3 bases; junction bases outside the gene matches: 3. The germline V gene encodes CDR1 SQVTM and CDR2 ANQGSEA. This CDR3 is built from 13 residues.

V usage is TRBV10-3 and J usage is TRBJ2-5; D is undetermined. CDR1 ENHRY and CDR2 SYGVKD come from the germline V gene. Trimming shortened V by 5 bases and J by 5 bases, and 12 bases separated the two germline ends. The CDR3 consists of 13 residues. The chain's CDR3 is CAISLTATETQYF. The CDR3 coding sequence is TGTGCCATCAGTTTAACAGCCACGGAGACCCAGTACTTC.

This chain uses TRBV18 with TRBJ2-7; TRBD2 aligns across 11 bases. CDR1 is KGHSH and CDR2 is LQKENI in the germline V gene. V was pared by 0 bases and J by 2 bases, with 0 bases of the junction left unmatched. This CDR3 contains 15 residues. The DNA for the CDR3 is TGTGCCAGCTCACCACCTAGCGGGAGGGCCTACGAGCAGTACTTC. This encodes CASSPPSGRAYEQYF.

CDR3 in amino acids: CASSFRSPHEQFF. CDR3 nucleotides: TGCGCCAGCAGCTTCCGGAGCCCCCATGAGCAGTTCTTC. The chain couples TRBV5-1 to TRBJ2-1; D is uncertain. Germline V gene sequence: CDR1 SGHRS, CDR2 YFSETQ. Trimming pared 2 bases from V and 8 bases from J, leaving 11 bases between. The CDR3 covers 13 residues.

The J gene is TRBJ2-7, the V gene TRBV5-1; possibly TRBD1 for D (6 bases). The CDR3 runs 15 residues. In germline, CDR1 is SGHRS, CDR2 YFSETQ. Trimming removed 0 bases at V and 3 bases at J, with 13 bases between. This chain's CDR3 is CASSLVQGQLYEQYF. The CDR3 coding sequence is TGCGCCAGCAGCTTGGTTCAGGGACAACTCTACGAGCAGTACTTC.

The chain couples TRBV4-3 to TRBJ2-4; no clear D. Germline CDR1 and CDR2: LGHNA and YSLEER. Trimming cost V 3 bases and J 7 bases, with 16 bases left between them. This CDR3 has 15 amino acids. CDR3 protein: CASSHYRLPANIQYF. The CDR3 DNA reads as TGCGCCAGCAGCCATTATAGACTCCCAGCCAACATTCAGTACTTC.

This clone was detected a few times. The chain links TRBV18 to TRBJ1-1; D gene uncertain. The V and J ends lost 4 bases and 4 bases respectively, with 22 bases between them. The germline V gene has CDR1 KGHSH and CDR2 LQKENI. The CDR3 contains 17 residues. CDR3 sequence reads: CASSHRKGMERGTEAFF. The CDR3 DNA reads as TGTGCCAGCTCACATCGGAAAGGTATGGAGAGAGGCACTGAAGCTTTCTTT. Filled out from reference TRBV18 and TRBJ1-1, the complete variable domain reads NAGVMQNPRHLVRRRGQEARLRCSPMKGHSHVYWYRQLPEEGLKFMVYLQKENIIDESGMPKERFSAEFPKEGPSILRIQQVVRGDSAAYFCASSHRKGMERGTEAFFGQGTRLTVV.

In its sample, this clone was seen many times. The J gene is TRBJ1-4, the V gene TRBV6-1; D is ambiguous. Germline CDR1 and CDR2: MNHNS and SASEGT. The V end was cut by 2 bases, the J end by 4 bases, with 11 bases between. CDR3 length equals 15 residues. The CDR3 sequence is CASSEFGGYNEKLFF. In DNA, the CDR3 is TGTGCCAGCAGTGAATTCGGAGGCTATAATGAAAAACTGTTTTTT.

This clone was recorded only once. The rearrangement uses TRBV7-9 and TRBJ1-2; D is ambiguous. V gave up 1 base and J gave up 8 bases, with 26 bases separating them. CDR3 size: 18 residues. Germline V CDR1 and CDR2: SEHNR, FQNEAQ (reference sequence). The CDR3 region is CASSLGTTVLGFGRGYTF. CDR3 sequence (DNA): TGTGCCAGCAGCTTAGGAACAACAGTCCTGGGTTTTGGTCGGGGCTACACCTTC.